This record covers a single T cell receptor beta chain. Germline values: CDR1 SGHVS, CDR2 FNYEAQ. Deletions cut 0 bases from V and 5 bases from J, with 2 bases between. The CDR3 contains 12 residues. The data originate from a study of control samples from healthy donors and cancer patients. Assay used: immunoSEQ multiplex PCR; TCRdb lists only in-frame clones, some missing. This table has 100,000 to 150,000 clones, about 92% appearing once. The chain carries TRBV7-6 and TRBJ2-1, with D unresolved. What was sequenced was blood. The TCR comes from a woman in her forties or fifties in good health. CDR3 residues: CASSLAHNEQFF. CDR3 nucleotides: TGTGCCAGCAGCTTAGCCCACAATGAGCAGTTCTTC.